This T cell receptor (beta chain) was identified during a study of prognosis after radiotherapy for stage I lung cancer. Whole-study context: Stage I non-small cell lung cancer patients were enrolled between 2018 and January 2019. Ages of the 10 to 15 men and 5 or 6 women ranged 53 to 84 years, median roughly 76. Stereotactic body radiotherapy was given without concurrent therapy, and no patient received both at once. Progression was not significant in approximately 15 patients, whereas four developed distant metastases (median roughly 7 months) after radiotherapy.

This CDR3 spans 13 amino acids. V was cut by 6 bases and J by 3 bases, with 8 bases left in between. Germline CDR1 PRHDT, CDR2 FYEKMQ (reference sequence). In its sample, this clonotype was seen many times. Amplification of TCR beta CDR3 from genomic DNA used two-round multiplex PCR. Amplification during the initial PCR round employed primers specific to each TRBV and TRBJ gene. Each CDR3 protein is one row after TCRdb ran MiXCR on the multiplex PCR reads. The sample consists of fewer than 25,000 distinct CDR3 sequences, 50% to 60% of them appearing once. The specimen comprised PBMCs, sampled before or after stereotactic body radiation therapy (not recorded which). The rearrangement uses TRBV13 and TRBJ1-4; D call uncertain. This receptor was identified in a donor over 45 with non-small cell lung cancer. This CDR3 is CASSRSSNEKLFF. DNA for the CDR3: TGTGCCAGCAGTCGGAGTTCTAATGAAAAACTGTTTTTT. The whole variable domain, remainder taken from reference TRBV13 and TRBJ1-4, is AAGVIQSPRHLIKEKRETATLKCYPIPRHDTVYWYQQGPGQDPQFLISFYEKMQSDKGSIPDRFSAQQFSDYHSELNMSSLELGDSALYFCASSRSSNEKLFFGSGTQLSVL.